The rows below give T cell receptor beta chains drawn from one sample of a study of response to subunit inactivated influenza vaccine. In TCRdb, the RT-PCR reads were re-called with MiXCR into one record per CDR3 protein. The top ten clones hold approximately 10% of a sample with hundreds of thousands of distinct CDR3 sequences, around a sixth of them seen once. Sequences were derived from PBMCs from blood, sampled 12 days after vaccination. These receptors originate from a man between 50 and 59 years old who received an inactivated influenza vaccine. Each CDR3 is given with its conserved first and last residue. The order of the fields is D gene, clone size, V gene, J gene, CDR3 protein, CDR3 DNA. A D gene is named only where the DNA matches it firmly. The listing skips clone size in some rows; elsewhere it reads once, few, many or a size class.

D gene: -; clone size: many; V gene: TRBV12-3/TRBV12-4; J gene: TRBJ2-7; CDR3 protein: CASSFSGSLGEQYF; CDR3 DNA: TGTGCCAGCAGTTTTAGTGGGTCCCTCGGCGAGCAGTACTTC
D gene: TRBD1; clone size: few; V gene: TRBV29-1; J gene: TRBJ2-7; CDR3 protein: CSVEEPGTATPEQYF; CDR3 DNA: TGCAGCGTTGAAGAGCCTGGGACAGCTACTCCCGAGCAGTACTTC
D gene: -; clone size: -; V gene: TRBV6-1; J gene: TRBJ2-1; CDR3 protein: CASSEWAIDGNEQFF; CDR3 DNA: TGTGCCAGCAGTGAATGGGCTATCGATGGGAATGAGCAGTTCTTC
D gene: TRBD1; clone size: few; V gene: TRBV20-1; J gene: TRBJ1-1; CDR3 protein: CSALTGTGGWRTEAFF; CDR3 DNA: TGCAGTGCCCTAACCGGGACAGGGGGTTGGAGGACTGAAGCTTTCTTT
D gene: TRBD2; clone size: many; V gene: TRBV28; J gene: TRBJ2-1; CDR3 protein: CASGFREGLSNEQFF; CDR3 DNA: TGTGCCAGTGGGTTCCGGGAGGGTCTTAGCAATGAGCAGTTCTTC
D gene: -; clone size: few; V gene: TRBV7-8; J gene: TRBJ2-3; CDR3 protein: CASSLGGGITDTQYF; CDR3 DNA: TGTGCCAGCAGCTTAGGTGGGGGCATAACAGATACGCAGTATTTT
D gene: TRBD1; clone size: few; V gene: TRBV5-1; J gene: TRBJ1-6; CDR3 protein: CASSLDRGALSYNSPLHF; CDR3 DNA: TGCGCCAGCAGCTTGGACAGGGGGGCCCTATCCTATAATTCACCCCTCCACTTT
D gene: -; clone size: -; V gene: TRBV12-3/TRBV12-4; J gene: TRBJ1-4; CDR3 protein: CASSLGVKEKLFF; CDR3 DNA: TGTGCCAGCAGTTTGGGGGTTAAAGAAAAACTGTTTTTT
D gene: TRBD1; clone size: many; V gene: TRBV7-6; J gene: TRBJ2-7; CDR3 protein: CASSPDGQGFFYEQYF; CDR3 DNA: TGTGCCAGCAGCCCCGACGGACAGGGTTTTTTTTACGAGCAGTACTTC
D gene: -; clone size: -; V gene: TRBV4-3; J gene: TRBJ1-6; CDR3 protein: CASSHGGNHYNSPLHF; CDR3 DNA: TGCGCCAGCAGCCACGGGGGGAACCACTATAATTCACCCCTCCACTTT
D gene: TRBD2; clone size: once; V gene: TRBV6-1; J gene: TRBJ2-3; CDR3 protein: CASRWTSDTDTQYF; CDR3 DNA: TGTGCCAGCAGGTGGACTAGCGACACAGATACGCAGTATTTT
D gene: -; clone size: -; V gene: TRBV6-5; J gene: TRBJ2-1; CDR3 protein: CASSYSASTTNEQFF; CDR3 DNA: TGTGCCAGCAGTTACTCGGCTTCAACTACCAATGAGCAGTTCTTC
D gene: -; clone size: few; V gene: TRBV18; J gene: TRBJ2-7; CDR3 protein: CASSPGTEAEQYF; CDR3 DNA: TGTGCCAGCTCACCCGGGACCGAGGCCGAGCAGTACTTC
D gene: TRBD2; clone size: -; V gene: TRBV11-2; J gene: TRBJ2-5; CDR3 protein: CASSLGASGGYQETQYF; CDR3 DNA: TGTGCCAGCAGCTTAGGAGCTAGCGGGGGGTACCAAGAGACCCAGTACTTC
D gene: TRBD2; clone size: -; V gene: TRBV20-1; J gene: TRBJ2-1; CDR3 protein: CSARDFLAVNNEQFF; CDR3 DNA: TGCAGTGCTAGAGATTTTCTAGCGGTTAACAATGAGCAGTTCTTC
D gene: -; clone size: -; V gene: TRBV5-6; J gene: TRBJ1-2; CDR3 protein: CASSLGQLYGYTF; CDR3 DNA: TGTGCCAGCAGCTTAGGACAGCTCTATGGCTACACCTTC
D gene: TRBD1; clone size: -; V gene: TRBV29-1; J gene: TRBJ2-7; CDR3 protein: CSVDAGQGTAQYF; CDR3 DNA: TGCAGCGTTGACGCGGGACAGGGCACCGCGCAGTACTTC
D gene: -; clone size: few; V gene: TRBV12-3/TRBV12-4; J gene: TRBJ1-4; CDR3 protein: CASSFRPGEKLFF; CDR3 DNA: TGTGCCAGCAGTTTTAGGCCAGGTGAAAAACTGTTTTTT
D gene: -; clone size: few; V gene: TRBV12-3/TRBV12-4; J gene: TRBJ2-1; CDR3 protein: CASSLGRGIYNEQFF; CDR3 DNA: TGTGCCAGCAGTCTCGGACGGGGGATATACAATGAGCAGTTCTTC
D gene: TRBD2; clone size: -; V gene: TRBV9; J gene: TRBJ2-5; CDR3 protein: CASSTRLAGEQETQYF; CDR3 DNA: TGTGCCAGCAGCACTCGACTAGCGGGAGAACAAGAGACCCAGTACTTC
D gene: -; clone size: few; V gene: TRBV6-1; J gene: TRBJ2-3; CDR3 protein: CASSQLDTQYF; CDR3 DNA: TGTGCCAGCAGCCAGCTTGATACGCAGTATTTT
D gene: TRBD1; clone size: -; V gene: TRBV6-5; J gene: TRBJ1-5; CDR3 protein: CASSYTAGGEGQPQHF; CDR3 DNA: TGTGCCAGCAGTTACACGGCAGGGGGCGAGGGTCAGCCCCAGCATTTT
D gene: TRBD2; clone size: -; V gene: TRBV7-2; J gene: TRBJ2-3; CDR3 protein: CASSFGGGYSTDTQYF; CDR3 DNA: TGTGCCAGCAGCTTTGGCGGGGGGTATAGCACAGATACGCAGTATTTT
D gene: -; clone size: -; V gene: TRBV7-2; J gene: TRBJ2-5; CDR3 protein: CASSLESGQETQYF; CDR3 DNA: TGTGCCAGCAGCTTAGAGTCAGGCCAAGAGACCCAGTACTTC
D gene: TRBD1; clone size: few; V gene: TRBV9; J gene: TRBJ2-1; CDR3 protein: CASSMGGDRWFGQFF; CDR3 DNA: TGTGCCAGCAGCATGGGTGGGGACAGGTGGTTTGGGCAGTTCTTC
D gene: TRBD2; clone size: few; V gene: TRBV23-1; J gene: TRBJ2-3; CDR3 protein: CASSQRGEGSTDTQYF; CDR3 DNA: TGCGCCAGCAGTCAACGGGGGGAAGGGAGCACAGATACGCAGTATTTT
D gene: TRBD2; clone size: few; V gene: TRBV25-1; J gene: TRBJ2-1; CDR3 protein: CASSASSGGVYNEQFF; CDR3 DNA: TGTGCCAGCAGTGCCTCTAGCGGGGGGGTCTACAATGAGCAGTTCTTC
D gene: -; clone size: few; V gene: TRBV7-2; J gene: TRBJ2-3; CDR3 protein: CASSSSTRAQYF; CDR3 DNA: TGTGCCAGCAGCTCATCGACTCGGGCGCAGTATTTT
D gene: -; clone size: -; V gene: TRBV12-3/TRBV12-4; J gene: TRBJ2-1; CDR3 protein: CASRERAYNEQFF; CDR3 DNA: TGTGCCAGCAGGGAGCGGGCTTACAATGAGCAGTTCTTC